One and the same sample provided the 8 T cell receptor beta chains below, sequenced in a study of control samples from healthy donors and cancer patients. The repertoire was sequenced with immunoSEQ multiplex PCR; TCRdb's copy has only in-frame clones and lacks some. The sample consists of some 87,000 clones, 90% to 95% of them appearing once. The sample comprised blood. The receptors were sampled from a man aged 30 to 39 in good health.

The chain is built from TRBV27 and TRBJ1-1, with D perhaps TRBD1 (5 bases). The CDR3 runs to 14 residues. V was trimmed by 5 bases and J by 7 bases, leaving 17 bases between them. Germline V gives CDR1 MNHEY, CDR2 SMNVEV (reference sequence). Here the CDR3 DNA reads TGTGCCAGCAGTCGACAACGGGGGGTTGGTGAAGCTTTCTTT. It is translated as CASSRQRGVGEAFF.

The chain employs TRBV2 and TRBJ2-7, with D perhaps being TRBD1 or TRBD2 (5 bases each). CDR3 length: 12 amino acids. Germline V CDR1 and CDR2: SNHLY, FYNNEI. V lost 8 bases, J lost 1 base, and 9 bases lay in between. CDR3 residues: CASQGPSYEQYF. CDR3 coding DNA: TGTGCCAGCCAGGGACCGTCCTACGAGCAGTACTTC.

V usage is TRBV30 and J usage is TRBJ1-5, with TRBD1 matching over 7 bases. V gave up 8 bases and J gave up 0 bases; unmatched junction bases: 4. CDR1 and CDR2 (germline): GTSNPN, SVGIG (reference sequence). This CDR3 has 13 amino acids. CDR3 coding DNA: TGTGCCGGACAGGCTAATAGCAATCAGCCCCAGCATTTT. This translates into CAGQANSNQPQHF.

The J gene is TRBJ1-1, the V gene TRBV28; the D gene is possibly TRBD1 (6 bases). This CDR3 region has 13 residues. With 7 bases removed from V and 1 base from J, the gap between germline ends came to 10 bases. Germline V lookup: CDR1 MDHEN, CDR2 SYDVKM. CDR3 in amino acids: CASTLQGNTEAFF. The DNA for the CDR3 is TGTGCCAGCACCTTACAGGGGAACACTGAAGCTTTCTTT.

The chain couples TRBV7-2 to TRBJ2-1, with TRBD2 identical over 10 bases. With 2 bases clipped from V and 1 base from J, the junction kept 11 bases outside the gene matches. The CDR3 sequence is 19 residues long. The V gene's germline CDR1 is SGHTA and CDR2 FQGNSA. For the CDR3, the DNA is TGTGCCAGCAGCTTAACGACAAGCGGGGGGGCGGCGTCCTACAATGAGCAGTTCTTC. Its translation is CASSLTTSGGAASYNEQFF.

CDR3 protein: CASSSPGEGEQFF. CDR3 coding DNA: TGTGCCAGCAGCTCTCCGGGAGAAGGTGAGCAGTTCTTC. The rearrangement uses TRBV5-6 and TRBJ2-1; D is possibly TRBD2 (6 bases). The CDR3 sequence is 13 residues long. V shed 3 bases and J shed 9 bases, with 13 bases lying between them. Germline CDR1 and CDR2: SGHDT and YYEEEE.

The chain combines TRBV27 with TRBJ1-2, with TRBD1 identical over 11 bases. The CDR3 has 15 amino acids. The J segment lost 4 bases and the V segment lost 5 bases, leaving 6 bases of the junction unmatched. Looked up from germline, CDR1 is MNHEY and CDR2 is SMNVEV (reference sequence). The CDR3: CASSPGQGVTYGYTF. In nucleotides, the CDR3 is TGTGCCAGCAGTCCGGGACAGGGGGTTACCTATGGCTACACCTTC.

The V call is TRBV3-1 (or the pseudogene TRBV3-2), the J call TRBJ2-1; no definite D call. This CDR3 has 15 amino acids. Between the trimmed V and J ends, which lost 4 bases and 3 bases, there was a span of 13 bases. Germline CDR1 is LGHDT and CDR2 is YNNKEL (reference sequence). The DNA of the CDR3 is TGTGCCAGCAGCCTTCAAGGTACCCTCTACAATGAGCAGTTCTTC. Translation: CASSLQGTLYNEQFF.